The entry below describes one TCR beta chain. No antigen is known for it. The sample comes from a study of shared clonotypes between healthy human individuals. Study observations and caveats: Non-shared clonotypes were found to have lower generation probabilities than the clonotypes that were shared by all four of the sorted-subset donors. A generally larger estimated richness was seen in naive subsets than in memory subsets.

Here immunoSEQ multiplex PCR was the method, and the copy in TCRdb shows in-frame clones only, minus some. In the table there are 640,000 or so clones, approximately 79% of which are singletons. This CDR3 is built from 14 residues. CDR1 and CDR2 (germline): MGHDK, SYGVNS. The V end was cut by 10 bases, the J end by 0 bases, with 16 bases between. Sequenced sample: memory CD4+ T cells sorted from blood. Subset given: CD45RA-negative fraction. This rearrangement joins TRBV25-1 to TRBJ2-7, with D perhaps assigned TRBD1 or TRBD2 (6 bases each). The source is a young woman in good health. CDR3 sequence: CATTRGPSSYEQYF. The CDR3 DNA reads as TGTGCCACCACCCGGGGGCCGAGCTCCTACGAGCAGTACTTC.